This is a list of T cell receptor beta chains from one sample in a study of radiotherapy plus CTLA-4 blockade in lung cancer. TCRdb keeps only in-frame clones here, not all; method: immunoSEQ multiplex PCR. The data contain tens of thousands of clones, around 79% of them seen just once; the ten biggest clones take up around 7.9%. Specimen: peripheral blood, collected from a patient treated with radiotherapy plus ipilimumab. The source is a human donor with non-small cell lung cancer who had a complete response to radiotherapy plus ipilimumab. The CDR3 runs from the conserved cysteine through the conserved F or W. Each record gives: clone size, J gene, V gene, D gene, CDR3 DNA, CDR3 protein. D genes are given only for firm matches. Only some rows state a clone size, as once, few, many or a class for expanded clones.

few TRBJ1-3 TRBV4-1 . TGCGCCAGCAGCCAAGACGCCGGTTCTGGAAACACCATATATTTT CASSQDAGSGNTIYF
. TRBJ1-5 TRBV19 . TGTGCCAGTAGTATAACCCTCGGCGGTCAGCCCCAGCATTTT CASSITLGGQPQHF
. TRBJ1-1 TRBV18 . TGTGCCAGCTCGCCATTTACAGGGAAAACTGAAGCTTTCTTT CASSPFTGKTEAFF
few TRBJ1-5 TRBV4-1 . TGCGCCAGCAGCCACCCGGGTCGGGAGTCGCCCCAGCATTTT CASSHPGRESPQHF
once TRBJ2-5 TRBV5-1 . TGCGCCAGCAGCTTTTCGGGGTCAGAGACCCAGTACTTC CASSFSGSETQYF
. TRBJ1-2 TRBV9 TRBD1 TGTGCCAGCAGCGCCGGTCCGGACAGGGAGGCCAGCTATGGCTACACCTTC CASSAGPDREASYGYTF
. TRBJ2-1 TRBV5-1 . TGCGCCAGCAGCCCGGGAGAGGGTAGCAATGAGCAGTTCTTC CASSPGEGSNEQFF
few TRBJ1-2 TRBV5-6 TRBD1 TGTGCCAGCAGCACACAGGGGTGGAATGGCTACACCTTC CASSTQGWNGYTF
. TRBJ1-1 TRBV25-1 . TGTGCCAGCAGTAGTAGAATCGGTATCACTGAAGCTTTCTTT CASSSRIGITEAFF
once TRBJ2-7 TRBV6-1 . TGTGCCAGCACCCGAGGATACGAGCAGTACTTC CASTRGYEQYF
. TRBJ1-2 TRBV7-9 . TGTGCCAGCAGCTTGGGGCAGGGGCAACTCTATGGCTACACCTTC CASSLGQGQLYGYTF
few TRBJ1-1 TRBV18 TRBD1 TGTGCCAGCTCACCACCGAAGGGGACAGCCGGCACTGAAGCTTTCTTT CASSPPKGTAGTEAFF
. TRBJ2-5 TRBV7-2 TRBD2 TGTGCCAGCAGCCTTGGACTAGCGGGAGAGACCCAGTACTTC CASSLGLAGETQYF
few TRBJ1-3 TRBV2 . TGTGCCAGCAGCGGTATTGGACGGGACTCTGGAAACACCATATATTTT CASSGIGRDSGNTIYF
. TRBJ2-5 TRBV11-3 TRBD1 TGTGCCAGCAGCTTAAGGGGCCGGGACAGGGGACGAGAGACCCAGTACTTC CASSLRGRDRGRETQYF
once TRBJ2-3 TRBV4-1 TRBD2 TGCGCCAGCAGCCAAAGGTTGACTAGCGGGACGGATACGCAGTATTTT CASSQRLTSGTDTQYF
. TRBJ1-2 TRBV7-6 . TGTGCCAGCAGCCGCAGGGGCGGGGGGCCTCTCTATGGCTACACCTTC CASSRRGGGPLYGYTF
. TRBJ1-1 TRBV15 TRBD1 TGTGCCACCAGCAGAGACCGGACAGGGGGCGAAGCTTTCTTT CATSRDRTGGEAFF
. TRBJ1-1 TRBV7-2 . TGTGCCAGCAGCTTAAACAGCAGGGACACTGAAGCTTTCTTT CASSLNSRDTEAFF
. TRBJ1-2 TRBV7-9 . TGTGCCAGCAGCCAAGGCAGGGAAAAAGGATATGGCTACACCTTC CASSQGREKGYGYTF
. TRBJ2-7 TRBV5-1 TRBD1 TGCGCCAGCAGCGCGCACGGGACAGGGTCGGACGAGCAGTACTTC CASSAHGTGSDEQYF
. TRBJ1-2 TRBV19 . TGTGCCAGTAGTATTAACAGCTTTACAAACTATGGCTACACCTTC CASSINSFTNYGYTF
. TRBJ2-5 TRBV9 TRBD2 TGTGCCAGCAGCGCGGGGGGTGGAGAGACCCAGTACTTC CASSAGGGETQYF
. TRBJ1-5 TRBV5-8 TRBD1 TGTGCCAGCAGCCCCGGACAGGGGGATTTTCAGCCCCAGCATTTT CASSPGQGDFQPQHF
once TRBJ2-3 TRBV25-1 TRBD2 TGTGCCAGCAGGGTAGCGGGGGGGCGCACAGATACGCAGTATTTT CASRVAGGRTDTQYF
once TRBJ1-2 TRBV29-1 . TGCAGCGTTGTTGGCAGGGGATTCTATGGCTACACCTTC CSVVGRGFYGYTF
. TRBJ1-2 TRBV19 TRBD1 TGTGCCAGTAGCCCAGGGACAGGGGGGGAGATTGGCTATGGCTACACCTTC CASSPGTGGEIGYGYTF
. TRBJ2-2 TRBV5-1 TRBD2 TGCGCCAGCCGGACTAGCACCGGGGAGCTGTTTTTT CASRTSTGELFF
. TRBJ2-3 TRBV12-5 TRBD1 TGTGCTAGTGGTTTGGTACGGGCGGGGGACAGGGCAGCCACAGATACGCAGTATTTT CASGLVRAGDRAATDTQYF
. TRBJ2-7 TRBV6-5 TRBD1 TGTGCCAGCAGTTACTCATGGGGACAGGGGGCGTACGAGCAGTACTTC CASSYSWGQGAYEQYF
. TRBJ2-1 TRBV4-1 TRBD2 TGCGCCAGCAGCCAAGAGTCCCCTAGCGGGAGAGTGACTTCCTACAATGAGCAGTTCTTC CASSQESPSGRVTSYNEQFF
. TRBJ2-2 TRBV9 . TGTGCCAGCAGGAGGGGCGGGGTGGCCGGGGAGCTGTTTTTT CASRRGGVAGELFF
. TRBJ2-2 TRBV19 . TGTGCCAGTAGTATAGGATTGTTCCAACGTCGCTACCATCCCGGGGAGCTGTTTTTT CASSIGLFQRRYHPGELFF
once TRBJ1-6 TRBV4-2 TRBD1 TGTGCCAGCAGCCTTATCCGACAGGGGGGGAATTCACCCCTCCACTTT CASSLIRQGGNSPLHF
. TRBJ1-5 TRBV19 TRBD1 TGTGCCAGTAGCGGGACAGGCAATCAGCCCCAGCATTTT CASSGTGNQPQHF
. TRBJ2-7 TRBV10-1 . TGCGCCAGCAGTGAAGTCCCGGACAGTTCCTACGAGCAGTACTTC CASSEVPDSSYEQYF
. TRBJ2-5 TRBV6-6 . TGTGCCAGCAGTTTACAAGAGACCCAGTACTTC CASSLQETQYF
. TRBJ2-1 TRBV5-4 . TGTGCCAGCAGCTTGACAGGCTACAATGAGCAGTTCTTC CASSLTGYNEQFF
. TRBJ1-6 TRBV10-3 TRBD1 TGTGCCATCAGCCTGGGACAGTATAATTCACCCCTCCACTTT CAISLGQYNSPLHF
once TRBJ1-2 TRBV6-5 . TGTGCCAGCAGCCCCGGGAGGGGTGGTGGCTACACCTTC CASSPGRGGGYTF
few TRBJ1-3 TRBV6-5 TRBD1 TGTGCCAGCAGCGCACAGGGGGTCGCCGGAAACACCATATATTTT CASSAQGVAGNTIYF
. TRBJ2-5 TRBV7-9 . TGTGCCAGCAGCTCTGGGTCGGGGCAAGAGACCCAGTACTTC CASSSGSGQETQYF
. TRBJ2-5 TRBV5-4 TRBD1 TGTGCCAGCAGCTTGGAAACAGGGGGTCAAGAGACCCAGTACTTC CASSLETGGQETQYF
. TRBJ2-2 TRBV6-4 . TGTGCCAGCACCCAAGCGGCGGAAACCGGGGAGCTGTTTTTT CASTQAAETGELFF
few TRBJ2-4 TRBV30 TRBD2 TGTGCCTGGAGCGGGACTAGCGGGAGGCCCAGGGCCAAAAACATTCAGTACTTC CAWSGTSGRPRAKNIQYF
. TRBJ2-5 TRBV11-2 TRBD1 TGTGCCAGCAGCTTAGTCCTCACAGGGGGCAGCCAAGAGACCCAGTACTTC CASSLVLTGGSQETQYF
. TRBJ1-3 TRBV5-1 . TGCGCCAGCAGGGACACAGGGTCTGGAAACACCATATATTTT CASRDTGSGNTIYF
. TRBJ1-5 TRBV10-3 TRBD1 TGTGCCATCAGTGGTAGACAGGGGTCAGGCAATCAGCCCCAGCATTTT CAISGRQGSGNQPQHF
once TRBJ1-5 TRBV7-2 . TGTGCCAGCAGCCCACCCTGGACTGCAGGCTATAGCAATCAGCCCCAGCATTTT CASSPPWTAGYSNQPQHF
. TRBJ1-1 TRBV10-2 TRBD1 TGCGCCAGCAGTGGGGTGGACAGGCAACGGAACACTGAAGCTTTCTTT CASSGVDRQRNTEAFF
. TRBJ2-1 TRBV6-5 . TGTGCCAGCAGTAAACACAGGAATGAGCAGTTCTTC CASSKHRNEQFF
. TRBJ2-1 TRBV5-6 . TGTGCCACCCCTGCGGGCTACAATGAGCAGTTCTTC CATPAGYNEQFF
. TRBJ1-2 TRBV7-2 TRBD1 TGTGCCAGCAGCTCCCCTCCGGGACAGCCCTATGGCTACACCTTC CASSSPPGQPYGYTF
. TRBJ2-3 TRBV5-1 TRBD2 TGCGCCAGCAGCTTGAATCTAGCGGGCTCCCTGGGGTATTTT CASSLNLAGSLGYF
. TRBJ1-2 TRBV5-1 TRBD1 TGCGCCAGCAGCTTGGCCCAGGGACAGTTTAACTATGGCTACACCTTC CASSLAQGQFNYGYTF
. TRBJ2-3 TRBV7-9 TRBD2 TGTGCCAGCAGCCGTAGCGGGAGGACAAAAAGGGCAGATACGCAGTATTTT CASSRSGRTKRADTQYF
. TRBJ2-5 TRBV5-1 TRBD2 TGCGCCAGCAGCTTACAGACTAGCGGACTGGAGACCCAGTACTTC CASSLQTSGLETQYF
once TRBJ2-1 TRBV5-6 . TGTGCCAGCAGCTTCAGGGCCAGTGGCAGCTCCTACAATGAGCAGTTCTTC CASSFRASGSSYNEQFF